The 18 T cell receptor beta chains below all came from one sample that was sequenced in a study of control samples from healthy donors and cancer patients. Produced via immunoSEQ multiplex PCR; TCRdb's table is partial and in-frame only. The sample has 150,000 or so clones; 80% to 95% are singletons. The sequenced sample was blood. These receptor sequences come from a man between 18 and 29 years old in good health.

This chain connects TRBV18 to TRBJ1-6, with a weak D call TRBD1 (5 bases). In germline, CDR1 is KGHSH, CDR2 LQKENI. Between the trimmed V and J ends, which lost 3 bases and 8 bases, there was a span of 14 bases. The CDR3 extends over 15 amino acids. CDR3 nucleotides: TGTGCCAGCTCACCCAGTGGGACGTTCGATTCACCCCTCCACTTT. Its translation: CASSPSGTFDSPLHF. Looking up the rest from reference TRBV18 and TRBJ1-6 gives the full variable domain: NAGVMQNPRHLVRRRGQEARLRCSPMKGHSHVYWYRQLPEEGLKFMVYLQKENIIDESGMPKERFSAEFPKEGPSILRIQQVVRGDSAAYFCASSPSGTFDSPLHFGNGTRLTVT.

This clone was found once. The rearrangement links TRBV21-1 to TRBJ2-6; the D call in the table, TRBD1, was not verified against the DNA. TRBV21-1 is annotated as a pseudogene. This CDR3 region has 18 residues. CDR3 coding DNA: TGTGCCAGCAGGAAAGAGACAGGGAAAGGATCTGGGGCCAACGTCCTGACTTTC. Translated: CASRKETGKGSGANVLTF.

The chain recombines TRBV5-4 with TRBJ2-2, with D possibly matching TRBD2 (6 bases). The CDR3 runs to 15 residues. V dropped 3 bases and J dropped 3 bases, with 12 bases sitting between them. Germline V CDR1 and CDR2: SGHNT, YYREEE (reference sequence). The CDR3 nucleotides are TGTGCCAGCAGCTCCCCGGGGACTTACACCGGGGAGCTGTTTTTT. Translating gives CASSSPGTYTGELFF.

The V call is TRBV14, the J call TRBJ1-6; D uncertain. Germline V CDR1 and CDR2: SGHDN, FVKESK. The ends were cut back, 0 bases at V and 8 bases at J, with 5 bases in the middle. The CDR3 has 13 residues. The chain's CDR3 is CASSQDVDSPLHF. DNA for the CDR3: TGTGCCAGCAGCCAAGACGTGGATTCACCCCTCCACTTT.

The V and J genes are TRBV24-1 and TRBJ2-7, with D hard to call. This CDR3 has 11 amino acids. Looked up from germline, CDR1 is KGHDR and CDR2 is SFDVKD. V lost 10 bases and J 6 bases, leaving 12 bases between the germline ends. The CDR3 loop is CATREGTEQYF. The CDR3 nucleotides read TGTGCCACTAGGGAAGGAACCGAGCAGTACTTC.

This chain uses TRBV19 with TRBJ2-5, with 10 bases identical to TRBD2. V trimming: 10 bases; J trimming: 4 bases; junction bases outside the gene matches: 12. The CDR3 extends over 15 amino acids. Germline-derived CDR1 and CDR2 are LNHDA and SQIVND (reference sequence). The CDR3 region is CATSKIAGGSETQYF. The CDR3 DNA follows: TGTGCCACTTCCAAGATAGCGGGAGGATCAGAGACCCAGTACTTC. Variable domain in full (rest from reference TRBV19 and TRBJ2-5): DGGITQSPKYLFRKEGQNVTLSCEQNLNHDAMYWYRQDPGQGLRLIYYSQIVNDFQKGDIAEGYSVSREKKESFPLTVTSAQKNPTAFYLCATSKIAGGSETQYFGPGTRLLVL.

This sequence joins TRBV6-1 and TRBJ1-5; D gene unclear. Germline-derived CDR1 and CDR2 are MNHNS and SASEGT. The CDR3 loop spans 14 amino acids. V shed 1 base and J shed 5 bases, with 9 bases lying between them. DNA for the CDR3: TGTGCCAGCAGTGAAGAGTCAGGATATCAGCCCCAGCATTTT. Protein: CASSEESGYQPQHF.

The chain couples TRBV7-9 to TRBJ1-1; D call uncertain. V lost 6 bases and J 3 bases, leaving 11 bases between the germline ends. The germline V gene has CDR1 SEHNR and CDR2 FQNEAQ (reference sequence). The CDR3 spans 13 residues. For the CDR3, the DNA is TGTGCCAGCAGTCACATTACTGACACTGAAGCTTTCTTT. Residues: CASSHITDTEAFF.

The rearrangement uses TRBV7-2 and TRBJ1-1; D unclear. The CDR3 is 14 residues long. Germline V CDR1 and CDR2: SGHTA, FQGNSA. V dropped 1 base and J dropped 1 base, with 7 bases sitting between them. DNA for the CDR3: TGTGCCAGCAGCTTAGTAGGCGGGAACACTGAAGCTTTCTTT. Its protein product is CASSLVGGNTEAFF.

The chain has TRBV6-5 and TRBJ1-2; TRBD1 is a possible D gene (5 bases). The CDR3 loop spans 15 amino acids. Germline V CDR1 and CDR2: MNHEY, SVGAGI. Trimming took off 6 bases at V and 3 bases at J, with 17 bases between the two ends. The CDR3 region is CASSYGGRGDYGYTF. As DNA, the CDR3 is TGTGCCAGCAGCTACGGTGGAAGAGGGGACTATGGCTACACCTTC.

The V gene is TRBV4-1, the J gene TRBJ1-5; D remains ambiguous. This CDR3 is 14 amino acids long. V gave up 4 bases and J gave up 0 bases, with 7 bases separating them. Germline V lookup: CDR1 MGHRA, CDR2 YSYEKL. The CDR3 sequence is CASSLRDSNQPQHF. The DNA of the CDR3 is TGCGCCAGCAGCCTTCGAGATAGCAATCAGCCCCAGCATTTT.

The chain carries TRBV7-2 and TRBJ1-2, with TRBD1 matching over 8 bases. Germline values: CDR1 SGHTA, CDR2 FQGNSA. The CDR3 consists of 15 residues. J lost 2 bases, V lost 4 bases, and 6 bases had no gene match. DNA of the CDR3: TGTGCCAGCAGCTCGACAGGGGCGAGGAACTATGGCTACACCTTC. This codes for CASSSTGARNYGYTF.

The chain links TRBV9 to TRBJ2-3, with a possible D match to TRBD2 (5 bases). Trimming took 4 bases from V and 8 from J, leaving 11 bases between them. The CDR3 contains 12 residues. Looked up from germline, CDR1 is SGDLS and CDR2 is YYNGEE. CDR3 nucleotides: TGTGCCAGCAGCCCCGAAGGAGGTACGCAGTATTTT. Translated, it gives CASSPEGGTQYF.

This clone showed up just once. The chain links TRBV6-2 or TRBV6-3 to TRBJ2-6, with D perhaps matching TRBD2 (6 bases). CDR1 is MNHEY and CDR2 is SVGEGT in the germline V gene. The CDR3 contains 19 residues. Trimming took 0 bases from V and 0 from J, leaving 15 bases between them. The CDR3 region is CASSYSRRDHISGANVLTF. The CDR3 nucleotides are TGTGCCAGCAGTTACTCGAGGCGGGACCACATCTCTGGGGCCAACGTCCTGACTTTC.

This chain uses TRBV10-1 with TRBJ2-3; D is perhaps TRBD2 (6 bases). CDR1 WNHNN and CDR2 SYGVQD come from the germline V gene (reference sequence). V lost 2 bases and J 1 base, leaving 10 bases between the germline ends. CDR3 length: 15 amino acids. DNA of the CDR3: TGCGCCAGCAGTGAGAGGAGGGTAGGCACAGATACGCAGTATTTT. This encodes CASSERRVGTDTQYF.

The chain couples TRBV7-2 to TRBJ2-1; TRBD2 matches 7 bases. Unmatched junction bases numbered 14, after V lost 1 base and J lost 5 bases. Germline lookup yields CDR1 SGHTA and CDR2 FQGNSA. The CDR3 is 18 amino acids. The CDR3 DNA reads TGTGCCAGCAGCTTAGTTAGACTAGCCCATGGACGGGACAATGAGCAGTTCTTC. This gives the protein CASSLVRLAHGRDNEQFF. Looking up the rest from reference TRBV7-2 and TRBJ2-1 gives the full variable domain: GAGVSQSPSNKVTEKGKDVELRCDPISGHTALYWYRQSLGQGLEFLIYFQGNSAPDKSGLPSDRFSAERTGGSVSTLTIQRTQQEDSAVYLCASSLVRLAHGRDNEQFFGPGTRLTVL.

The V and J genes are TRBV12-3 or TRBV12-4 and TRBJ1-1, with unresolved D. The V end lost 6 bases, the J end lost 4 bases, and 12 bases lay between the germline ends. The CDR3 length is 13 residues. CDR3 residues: CASSGTAVTEAFF. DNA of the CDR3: TGTGCCAGCAGCGGAACAGCCGTCACTGAAGCTTTCTTT.

CDR3: CASSFPFGEQFF. DNA of the CDR3: TGTGCCAGCAGTTTCCCTTTTGGTGAGCAGTTCTTC. The J gene is TRBJ2-1, the V gene TRBV6-4; D uncertain. CDR3 size: 12 residues. The germline V and J ends were trimmed by 5 bases and 9 bases, with 11 bases remaining between them. Germline V gene lookup returns CDR1 MRHNA and CDR2 SNTAGT.